The clone carrying this T cell receptor (beta chain) was seen only a few times. The data originate from a study of blood T cells in healthy people across ages. Across the whole study: Capturing about one barcoded beta molecule per two T cells was achieved by template switching.

With a J-beta primer mix and a sample-barcoded 5' primer, a second PCR ran about 6 to 11 cycles. One entry per CDR3 protein results from TCRdb running MiXCR on the 5' RACE reads. The sample lists over a million distinct CDR3 sequences; 20% to 25% were seen once. CDR3 size: 18 residues. The J segment lost 5 bases and the V segment lost 2 bases, leaving 16 bases of the junction unmatched. Germline CDR1 reads DFQATT; CDR2 reads SNEGSKA (reference sequence). The data also belong to a second study, concerning T cells of mothers and their children. That report notes: All donors were healthy and Caucasian; they were three mothers and their six children.

The chain links TRBV20-1 to TRBJ2-1; 9 positions agree with TRBD2. This sequence originates from a girl aged 2-15 years in good health. Sequencing was carried out using blood. The CDR3, as DNA: TGCAGTGCTAGAATCATGCGGGGGGGCAAAAGTGTCCACAATGAGCAGTTCTTC. As protein: CSARIMRGGKSVHNEQFF.